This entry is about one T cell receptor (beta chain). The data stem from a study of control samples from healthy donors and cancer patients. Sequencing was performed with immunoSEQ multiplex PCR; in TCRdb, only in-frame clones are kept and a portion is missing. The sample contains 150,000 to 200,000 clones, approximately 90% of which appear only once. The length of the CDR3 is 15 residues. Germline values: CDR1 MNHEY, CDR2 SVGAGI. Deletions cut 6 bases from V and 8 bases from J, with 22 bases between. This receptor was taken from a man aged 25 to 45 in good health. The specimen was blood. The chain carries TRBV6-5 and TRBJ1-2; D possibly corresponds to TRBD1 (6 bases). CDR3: CASSRGETGEAGYTF. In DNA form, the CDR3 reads TGTGCCAGCAGCCGGGGAGAGACAGGAGAAGCCGGCTACACCTTC.